This T cell receptor beta chain was found in a study of T cells in women clearing cervical HPV infection. Study overall: HLA type stays a possible confounder, typing being limited.

Study-level results: Unknown T-cell numbers per sample may underlie the richness differences.

With regard to this clone: Its antigen is unidentified. The CDR3 extends 3 residues past the end of the read, so its final part is completed from the germline J gene.

Produced via immunoSEQ multiplex PCR; TCRdb's table is partial and in-frame only. The sample holds some 39,000 clones. The germline V gene has CDR1 SGHNT and CDR2 YYREEE (reference sequence). This CDR3 spans 16 amino acids. V was clipped by 6 bases and J by 4 bases; unmatched bases: 11. The sample comprised blood buffy coat. This chain joins TRBV5-4 and TRBJ2-1, with TRBD2 matching over 9 bases. The sequence derives from a woman between 18 and 70 years old with a cervical HPV16 infection that either progressed to CIN3+ or cleared (not recorded which). The sequenced CDR3 bases are TGTGCCAGCACAGCGGGAGGCCGCCTGCGATACAATGAG. Translated, it gives CASTAGGRLRYNE. The CDR3, in full, reads CASTAGGRLRYNEQFF.